The T cell receptor (beta chain) described here comes from a study of response to subunit inactivated influenza vaccine. Study findings and constraints: New T cells are recruited in small numbers by each seasonal influenza vaccination, according to the authors' suggestion.

Details on this clonotype: Antigen: not known.

CDR3 length: 15 residues. Per the germline V gene, CDR1 is SNHLY and CDR2 is FYNNEI. J lost 5 bases, V lost 5 bases, and 5 bases had no gene match. TCRdb ran MiXCR on the RT-PCR reads and lists one entry per CDR3 protein. The table shows about 700,000 distinct CDR3 sequences, with approximately 13% occurring only once. The sequence was collected from a man in his forties or fifties who received an inactivated influenza vaccine. This chain uses TRBV2 with TRBJ2-1; 11 bases fit TRBD2. This specimen consisted of PBMCs from blood, obtained about 14 days before vaccination. The CDR3 sequence: CASSTILAGDNEQFF. The CDR3 coding sequence is TGTGCCAGCAGTACAATACTAGCGGGAGACAATGAGCAGTTCTTC.